This paragraph covers one T cell receptor beta chain sequence. The data stem from a study of T cell changes during pregnancy in multiple sclerosis. Using immunoSEQ multiplex PCR, the repertoire was profiled, and TCRdb retains in-frame clones only, with some absent. The data hold roughly 80,000 clones, with roughly 93% observed a single time. Sequenced material: peripheral blood, taken in the second trimester of pregnancy. The sequence came from a female donor with multiple sclerosis, enrolled in a pregnancy study.

CDR3 bases: TGTGCCAGCTCACCACGCATTACTTGGGGCGCCTACGAGCAGTACTTC. This gives the protein CASSPRITWGAYEQYF. The V gene is TRBV18, the J gene TRBJ2-7, with D perhaps matching TRBD1 (5 bases). The CDR3 extends over 16 amino acids. Trimming shortened V by 1 base and J by 2 bases, and 15 bases separated the two germline ends. Germline-derived CDR1 and CDR2 are KGHSH and LQKENI.